The 6 T cell receptor beta chains presented below share a single source sample, sequenced in a study of blood T cells in healthy people across ages. Alongside a J-beta primer mix, a sample-barcoded 5' primer served in a second PCR lasting about 7 to 12 cycles. MiXCR was run by TCRdb on the 5' RACE reads, yielding one entry per CDR3 protein. The sample yields about 720,000 distinct CDR3 sequences, around a quarter seen once. These data are also associated with another study on T cells of mothers and their children.

Sequencing was done on a sample of blood. Every receptor here comes from a boy aged 10-17 years in good health.

The chain has TRBV19 and TRBJ1-5, with unresolved D. Trimming left V 7 bases short and J 2 bases short, with 6 bases between. Germline CDR1 reads LNHDA; CDR2 reads SQIVND (reference sequence). The CDR3 is made up of 12 amino acids. This CDR3 is CASKWGNQPQHF. The CDR3, as DNA: TGTGCCAGTAAGTGGGGCAATCAGCCCCAGCATTTT.

The chain links TRBV27 to TRBJ2-3, with D possibly TRBD2 on 6 matching bases. Germline loops: CDR1 MNHEY, CDR2 SMNVEV (reference sequence). This CDR3 region has 16 residues. V lost 6 bases, J lost 5 bases, and 21 bases lay in between. CDR3 loop: CASSDRGTWVGDTQYF. DNA for the CDR3: TGTGCCAGCAGCGACCGGGGGACCTGGGTTGGAGATACGCAGTATTTT.

This clonotype has only a few counts. This chain uses TRBV18 with TRBJ2-3; D is unresolved. CDR3 length: 13 amino acids. The V end lost 4 bases, the J end lost 5 bases, and 10 bases lay between the germline ends. The germline CDR1 and CDR2 sequences are KGHSH and LQKENI. In DNA, the CDR3 is TGTGCCAGCTCACTAACCCCCCAAGATACGCAGTATTTT. Translating it yields CASSLTPQDTQYF.

In nucleotides, the CDR3 is TGTGCCAGCAGTCTTCAGGGTGGAACTAATGAAAAACTGTTTTTT. Its translation is CASSLQGGTNEKLFF. This chain links TRBV2 with TRBJ1-4; the D gene is possibly TRBD1 (5 bases). Per germline, CDR1 SNHLY and CDR2 FYNNEI. The CDR3 is made up of 15 amino acids. The V end was cut by 5 bases, the J end by 1 base, with 11 bases between. The full variable domain, with the rest looked up from reference TRBV2 and TRBJ1-4, is EPEVTQTPSHQVTQMGQEVILRCVPISNHLYFYWYRQILGQKVEFLVSFYNNEISEKSEIFDDQFSVERPDGSNFTLKIRSTKLEDSAMYFCASSLQGGTNEKLFFGSGTQLSVL.

The genes are TRBV5-1 and TRBJ1-1; no reliable D call. Per germline, CDR1 SGHRS and CDR2 YFSETQ. This CDR3 has 13 residues. V was cut by 0 bases and J by 8 bases, with 11 bases left in between. Here the CDR3 DNA reads TGCGCCAGCAGCTTGGTGGCGGGTGCGGAAGCTTTCTTT. Its translation: CASSLVAGAEAFF.

This clonotype was found a few times. This sequence joins TRBV15 and TRBJ2-4; 8 nucleotides match TRBD1. With V trimmed by 5 bases and J by 3 bases, 9 bases remained unmatched. Germline CDR1 is LNHNV and CDR2 is YYDKDF (reference sequence). The CDR3 runs to 16 residues. The CDR3 is CATSGLDREGKNIQYF. The DNA of the CDR3 is TGTGCCACCAGCGGGTTGGACAGGGAAGGCAAAAACATTCAGTACTTC. Supplemented by reference TRBV15 and TRBJ2-4, the full variable domain reads DAMVIQNPRYQVTQFGKPVTLSCSQTLNHNVMYWYQQKSSQAPKLLFHYYDKDFNNEADTPDNFQSRRPNTSFCFLDIRSPGLGDTAMYLCATSGLDREGKNIQYFGAGTRLSVL.